These T cell receptor beta chains were read from a single sample in a study of blood T cell repertoires in COVID-19. The repertoire was sequenced with immunoSEQ multiplex PCR; TCRdb's copy has only in-frame clones and lacks some. The top ten clones hold approximately 5% of a sample with roughly 330,000 clones, about 85% of them seen once. The sample was PBMCs or T cells enriched from blood (not recorded which). The receptor set was obtained from a woman in her thirties who had recovered from COVID-19. Each CDR3 is given with its conserved first and last residue. A D gene is named only where the DNA matches it firmly. The size field is filled for only some rows; it gives once, few, many or a size class.

D gene: TRBD1
V gene: TRBV9
J gene: TRBJ1-6
clone size: .
CDR3 DNA: TGTGCCAGCAGCGAAGGCCCGACAGGGATCTCCTATAATTCACCCCTCCACTTT
CDR3 protein: CASSEGPTGISYNSPLHF

D gene: TRBD2
V gene: TRBV19
J gene: TRBJ2-5
clone size: .
CDR3 DNA: TGTGCCAGTAGCTCGCCCGGGACTAGCGGGGGCAGGGAGACCCAGTACTTC
CDR3 protein: CASSSPGTSGGRETQYF

D gene: .
V gene: TRBV29-1
J gene: TRBJ2-1
clone size: .
CDR3 DNA: TGCAGCGCCAGCCACGGGGGGCAGGTGGGCAATGAGCAGTTCTTC
CDR3 protein: CSASHGGQVGNEQFF

D gene: .
V gene: TRBV4-1
J gene: TRBJ1-4
clone size: .
CDR3 DNA: TGCGCCAGCAGCCAAGGGCTGACTAATGAAAAACTGTTTTTT
CDR3 protein: CASSQGLTNEKLFF

D gene: TRBD1
V gene: TRBV30
J gene: TRBJ1-1
clone size: .
CDR3 DNA: TGTGCCTGGGACAGGGGGGGCACTGAAGCTTTCTTT
CDR3 protein: CAWDRGGTEAFF

D gene: TRBD1
V gene: TRBV9
J gene: TRBJ1-6
clone size: .
CDR3 DNA: TGTGCCAGCAGCGTGACAGGGATGGAAGATTCACCCCTCCACTTT
CDR3 protein: CASSVTGMEDSPLHF

D gene: .
V gene: TRBV27
J gene: TRBJ1-1
clone size: .
CDR3 DNA: TGTGCCAGCAGTTTAAAGGGGGGGCCCGGCACTGAAGCTTTCTTT
CDR3 protein: CASSLKGGPGTEAFF

D gene: TRBD1
V gene: TRBV30
J gene: TRBJ1-1
clone size: .
CDR3 DNA: TGTGCCTGGAGTGTAAGGGGACAGGGGAAAGCTTTCTTT
CDR3 protein: CAWSVRGQGKAFF

D gene: .
V gene: TRBV16
J gene: TRBJ1-6
clone size: few
CDR3 DNA: TGTGCCAGCAGCCAGGGGAGGAATTCACCCCTCCACTTT
CDR3 protein: CASSQGRNSPLHF

D gene: TRBD2
V gene: TRBV3-1/TRBV3-2
J gene: TRBJ2-1
clone size: .
CDR3 DNA: TGTGCCAGCAGAGCGGGGGGCCCCTACAATGAGCAGTTCTTC
CDR3 protein: CASRAGGPYNEQFF

D gene: .
V gene: TRBV19
J gene: TRBJ2-3
clone size: .
CDR3 DNA: TGTGCCTCCTACGACGGGACAAGGGCAGATACGCAGTATTTT
CDR3 protein: CASYDGTRADTQYF

D gene: .
V gene: TRBV7-8
J gene: TRBJ2-7
clone size: few
CDR3 DNA: TGTGCCAGCAGCTCGCTGGGGGGAGCCTACGAGCAGTACTTC
CDR3 protein: CASSSLGGAYEQYF

D gene: .
V gene: TRBV21-1
J gene: TRBJ2-5
clone size: .
CDR3 DNA: TGTGCCAGCAGCCCCAGACAGGGTTCGGCCCAGACCCAGTACTTC
CDR3 protein: CASSPRQGSAQTQYF

D gene: TRBD1
V gene: TRBV13
J gene: TRBJ1-2
clone size: many
CDR3 DNA: TGTGCCAGCAGCGCCCGACAGGGGTCTGGCTACACCTTC
CDR3 protein: CASSARQGSGYTF

D gene: .
V gene: TRBV9
J gene: TRBJ1-2
clone size: .
CDR3 DNA: TGTGCCAGCAGCCCAGGGAGGACTAACTATGGCTACACCTTC
CDR3 protein: CASSPGRTNYGYTF

D gene: .
V gene: TRBV5-1
J gene: TRBJ1-2
clone size: .
CDR3 DNA: TGCGCCAGCAGCTTGGGACAGAACTATGGCTACACCTTC
CDR3 protein: CASSLGQNYGYTF

D gene: .
V gene: TRBV5-1
J gene: TRBJ2-1
clone size: .
CDR3 DNA: TGCGCCAGCAGCTTGGCCGATGGCGGGTCCGGTAATGAGCAGTTCTTC
CDR3 protein: CASSLADGGSGNEQFF

D gene: TRBD2
V gene: TRBV3-1/TRBV3-2
J gene: TRBJ2-3
clone size: once
CDR3 DNA: TGTGCCAGCAGCCCCCGGACTAGCGCCCTCACAGATACGCAGTATTTT
CDR3 protein: CASSPRTSALTDTQYF

D gene: .
V gene: TRBV5-1
J gene: TRBJ2-1
clone size: .
CDR3 DNA: TGCGCCAGCAGCTTGACCGGGAGGGGGCCACCGTCAACATACAATGAGCAGTTCTTC
CDR3 protein: CASSLTGRGPPSTYNEQFF

D gene: .
V gene: TRBV11-2
J gene: TRBJ1-6
clone size: .
CDR3 DNA: TGTGCCAGCAGCCCCGGGGTTCCCGTGAGATCACCCCTCCACTTT
CDR3 protein: CASSPGVPVRSPLHF

D gene: TRBD1
V gene: TRBV2
J gene: TRBJ1-2
clone size: .
CDR3 DNA: TGTGCCAGCAGAGACCCGACAGGGGATGGGTATGGCTACACCTTC
CDR3 protein: CASRDPTGDGYGYTF

D gene: TRBD1
V gene: TRBV29-1
J gene: TRBJ1-1
clone size: .
CDR3 DNA: TGCAGCGGCAGACAGGGGGGGAACACTGAAGCTTTTTTT
CDR3 protein: CSGRQGGNTEAFF

D gene: TRBD1
V gene: TRBV24-1
J gene: TRBJ1-4
clone size: .
CDR3 DNA: TGTGCCACCAGTGATTACCCGACAGGGGTAGTGGCTAATGAAAAACTGTTTTTT
CDR3 protein: CATSDYPTGVVANEKLFF

D gene: .
V gene: TRBV19
J gene: TRBJ1-5
clone size: few
CDR3 DNA: TGTGCCAGCGGGGGGGATTTTAGCAATCAGCCCCAGCATTTT
CDR3 protein: CASGGDFSNQPQHF

D gene: .
V gene: TRBV19
J gene: TRBJ2-3
clone size: once
CDR3 DNA: TGTGCCAGTAGTATAGGCTCCGGCGGGGAAAGCACAGATACGCAGTATTTT
CDR3 protein: CASSIGSGGESTDTQYF

D gene: TRBD1
V gene: TRBV5-6
J gene: TRBJ1-2
clone size: .
CDR3 DNA: TGTGCCAGCAGCTGGGGGACAGGGTATGGCTACACCTTC
CDR3 protein: CASSWGTGYGYTF

D gene: .
V gene: TRBV19
J gene: TRBJ1-1
clone size: .
CDR3 DNA: TGTGCCAGTAGTATCACTACAGGGAACACTGAAGCTTTCTTT
CDR3 protein: CASSITTGNTEAFF

D gene: .
V gene: TRBV5-5
J gene: TRBJ1-1
clone size: .
CDR3 DNA: TGTGCCAGCAGCCCGCAGGGCTCTGGTGAAGCTTTCTTT
CDR3 protein: CASSPQGSGEAFF

D gene: TRBD2
V gene: TRBV19
J gene: TRBJ2-2
clone size: once
CDR3 DNA: TGTGCCAGTAGGGGACTAGCGTTTGACCCCGGGGAGCTGTTTTTT
CDR3 protein: CASRGLAFDPGELFF

D gene: TRBD1
V gene: TRBV4-1
J gene: TRBJ1-5
clone size: .
CDR3 DNA: TGCGCCAGCAGCCAAGGATTGATGCGACAGGGAGTCAATCAGCCCCAGCATTTT
CDR3 protein: CASSQGLMRQGVNQPQHF

D gene: .
V gene: TRBV28
J gene: TRBJ2-3
clone size: .
CDR3 DNA: TGTGCCAGCAGTTCATCCGACGGGGGGCCCGCAGATACGCAGTATTTT
CDR3 protein: CASSSSDGGPADTQYF

D gene: TRBD1
V gene: TRBV12-3/TRBV12-4
J gene: TRBJ1-2
clone size: .
CDR3 DNA: TGTGCCAGCACTGGGACAGGGTTTGGCTACACCTTC
CDR3 protein: CASTGTGFGYTF

D gene: TRBD1
V gene: TRBV19
J gene: TRBJ1-2
clone size: .
CDR3 DNA: TGTGCCAGTAGTGGTCGACAGGGGGACTATGGCTACACCTTC
CDR3 protein: CASSGRQGDYGYTF

D gene: .
V gene: TRBV9
J gene: TRBJ1-3
clone size: .
CDR3 DNA: TGTGCCAGCGGCGGACAGACTGGAAACACCATATATTTT
CDR3 protein: CASGGQTGNTIYF

D gene: TRBD1
V gene: TRBV7-8
J gene: TRBJ1-1
clone size: .
CDR3 DNA: TGTGCCAGCAGCCCGGACAGGGTCACTGAAGCTTTCTTT
CDR3 protein: CASSPDRVTEAFF

D gene: TRBD1
V gene: TRBV25-1
J gene: TRBJ1-2
clone size: .
CDR3 DNA: TGTGCCAGCAGTGAAACAGGGGGTAACTATGGCTACACCTTC
CDR3 protein: CASSETGGNYGYTF

D gene: .
V gene: TRBV3-1/TRBV3-2
J gene: TRBJ2-7
clone size: .
CDR3 DNA: TGTGCCAGCCAGGGCGGTTCCTACGAGCAGTACTTC
CDR3 protein: CASQGGSYEQYF